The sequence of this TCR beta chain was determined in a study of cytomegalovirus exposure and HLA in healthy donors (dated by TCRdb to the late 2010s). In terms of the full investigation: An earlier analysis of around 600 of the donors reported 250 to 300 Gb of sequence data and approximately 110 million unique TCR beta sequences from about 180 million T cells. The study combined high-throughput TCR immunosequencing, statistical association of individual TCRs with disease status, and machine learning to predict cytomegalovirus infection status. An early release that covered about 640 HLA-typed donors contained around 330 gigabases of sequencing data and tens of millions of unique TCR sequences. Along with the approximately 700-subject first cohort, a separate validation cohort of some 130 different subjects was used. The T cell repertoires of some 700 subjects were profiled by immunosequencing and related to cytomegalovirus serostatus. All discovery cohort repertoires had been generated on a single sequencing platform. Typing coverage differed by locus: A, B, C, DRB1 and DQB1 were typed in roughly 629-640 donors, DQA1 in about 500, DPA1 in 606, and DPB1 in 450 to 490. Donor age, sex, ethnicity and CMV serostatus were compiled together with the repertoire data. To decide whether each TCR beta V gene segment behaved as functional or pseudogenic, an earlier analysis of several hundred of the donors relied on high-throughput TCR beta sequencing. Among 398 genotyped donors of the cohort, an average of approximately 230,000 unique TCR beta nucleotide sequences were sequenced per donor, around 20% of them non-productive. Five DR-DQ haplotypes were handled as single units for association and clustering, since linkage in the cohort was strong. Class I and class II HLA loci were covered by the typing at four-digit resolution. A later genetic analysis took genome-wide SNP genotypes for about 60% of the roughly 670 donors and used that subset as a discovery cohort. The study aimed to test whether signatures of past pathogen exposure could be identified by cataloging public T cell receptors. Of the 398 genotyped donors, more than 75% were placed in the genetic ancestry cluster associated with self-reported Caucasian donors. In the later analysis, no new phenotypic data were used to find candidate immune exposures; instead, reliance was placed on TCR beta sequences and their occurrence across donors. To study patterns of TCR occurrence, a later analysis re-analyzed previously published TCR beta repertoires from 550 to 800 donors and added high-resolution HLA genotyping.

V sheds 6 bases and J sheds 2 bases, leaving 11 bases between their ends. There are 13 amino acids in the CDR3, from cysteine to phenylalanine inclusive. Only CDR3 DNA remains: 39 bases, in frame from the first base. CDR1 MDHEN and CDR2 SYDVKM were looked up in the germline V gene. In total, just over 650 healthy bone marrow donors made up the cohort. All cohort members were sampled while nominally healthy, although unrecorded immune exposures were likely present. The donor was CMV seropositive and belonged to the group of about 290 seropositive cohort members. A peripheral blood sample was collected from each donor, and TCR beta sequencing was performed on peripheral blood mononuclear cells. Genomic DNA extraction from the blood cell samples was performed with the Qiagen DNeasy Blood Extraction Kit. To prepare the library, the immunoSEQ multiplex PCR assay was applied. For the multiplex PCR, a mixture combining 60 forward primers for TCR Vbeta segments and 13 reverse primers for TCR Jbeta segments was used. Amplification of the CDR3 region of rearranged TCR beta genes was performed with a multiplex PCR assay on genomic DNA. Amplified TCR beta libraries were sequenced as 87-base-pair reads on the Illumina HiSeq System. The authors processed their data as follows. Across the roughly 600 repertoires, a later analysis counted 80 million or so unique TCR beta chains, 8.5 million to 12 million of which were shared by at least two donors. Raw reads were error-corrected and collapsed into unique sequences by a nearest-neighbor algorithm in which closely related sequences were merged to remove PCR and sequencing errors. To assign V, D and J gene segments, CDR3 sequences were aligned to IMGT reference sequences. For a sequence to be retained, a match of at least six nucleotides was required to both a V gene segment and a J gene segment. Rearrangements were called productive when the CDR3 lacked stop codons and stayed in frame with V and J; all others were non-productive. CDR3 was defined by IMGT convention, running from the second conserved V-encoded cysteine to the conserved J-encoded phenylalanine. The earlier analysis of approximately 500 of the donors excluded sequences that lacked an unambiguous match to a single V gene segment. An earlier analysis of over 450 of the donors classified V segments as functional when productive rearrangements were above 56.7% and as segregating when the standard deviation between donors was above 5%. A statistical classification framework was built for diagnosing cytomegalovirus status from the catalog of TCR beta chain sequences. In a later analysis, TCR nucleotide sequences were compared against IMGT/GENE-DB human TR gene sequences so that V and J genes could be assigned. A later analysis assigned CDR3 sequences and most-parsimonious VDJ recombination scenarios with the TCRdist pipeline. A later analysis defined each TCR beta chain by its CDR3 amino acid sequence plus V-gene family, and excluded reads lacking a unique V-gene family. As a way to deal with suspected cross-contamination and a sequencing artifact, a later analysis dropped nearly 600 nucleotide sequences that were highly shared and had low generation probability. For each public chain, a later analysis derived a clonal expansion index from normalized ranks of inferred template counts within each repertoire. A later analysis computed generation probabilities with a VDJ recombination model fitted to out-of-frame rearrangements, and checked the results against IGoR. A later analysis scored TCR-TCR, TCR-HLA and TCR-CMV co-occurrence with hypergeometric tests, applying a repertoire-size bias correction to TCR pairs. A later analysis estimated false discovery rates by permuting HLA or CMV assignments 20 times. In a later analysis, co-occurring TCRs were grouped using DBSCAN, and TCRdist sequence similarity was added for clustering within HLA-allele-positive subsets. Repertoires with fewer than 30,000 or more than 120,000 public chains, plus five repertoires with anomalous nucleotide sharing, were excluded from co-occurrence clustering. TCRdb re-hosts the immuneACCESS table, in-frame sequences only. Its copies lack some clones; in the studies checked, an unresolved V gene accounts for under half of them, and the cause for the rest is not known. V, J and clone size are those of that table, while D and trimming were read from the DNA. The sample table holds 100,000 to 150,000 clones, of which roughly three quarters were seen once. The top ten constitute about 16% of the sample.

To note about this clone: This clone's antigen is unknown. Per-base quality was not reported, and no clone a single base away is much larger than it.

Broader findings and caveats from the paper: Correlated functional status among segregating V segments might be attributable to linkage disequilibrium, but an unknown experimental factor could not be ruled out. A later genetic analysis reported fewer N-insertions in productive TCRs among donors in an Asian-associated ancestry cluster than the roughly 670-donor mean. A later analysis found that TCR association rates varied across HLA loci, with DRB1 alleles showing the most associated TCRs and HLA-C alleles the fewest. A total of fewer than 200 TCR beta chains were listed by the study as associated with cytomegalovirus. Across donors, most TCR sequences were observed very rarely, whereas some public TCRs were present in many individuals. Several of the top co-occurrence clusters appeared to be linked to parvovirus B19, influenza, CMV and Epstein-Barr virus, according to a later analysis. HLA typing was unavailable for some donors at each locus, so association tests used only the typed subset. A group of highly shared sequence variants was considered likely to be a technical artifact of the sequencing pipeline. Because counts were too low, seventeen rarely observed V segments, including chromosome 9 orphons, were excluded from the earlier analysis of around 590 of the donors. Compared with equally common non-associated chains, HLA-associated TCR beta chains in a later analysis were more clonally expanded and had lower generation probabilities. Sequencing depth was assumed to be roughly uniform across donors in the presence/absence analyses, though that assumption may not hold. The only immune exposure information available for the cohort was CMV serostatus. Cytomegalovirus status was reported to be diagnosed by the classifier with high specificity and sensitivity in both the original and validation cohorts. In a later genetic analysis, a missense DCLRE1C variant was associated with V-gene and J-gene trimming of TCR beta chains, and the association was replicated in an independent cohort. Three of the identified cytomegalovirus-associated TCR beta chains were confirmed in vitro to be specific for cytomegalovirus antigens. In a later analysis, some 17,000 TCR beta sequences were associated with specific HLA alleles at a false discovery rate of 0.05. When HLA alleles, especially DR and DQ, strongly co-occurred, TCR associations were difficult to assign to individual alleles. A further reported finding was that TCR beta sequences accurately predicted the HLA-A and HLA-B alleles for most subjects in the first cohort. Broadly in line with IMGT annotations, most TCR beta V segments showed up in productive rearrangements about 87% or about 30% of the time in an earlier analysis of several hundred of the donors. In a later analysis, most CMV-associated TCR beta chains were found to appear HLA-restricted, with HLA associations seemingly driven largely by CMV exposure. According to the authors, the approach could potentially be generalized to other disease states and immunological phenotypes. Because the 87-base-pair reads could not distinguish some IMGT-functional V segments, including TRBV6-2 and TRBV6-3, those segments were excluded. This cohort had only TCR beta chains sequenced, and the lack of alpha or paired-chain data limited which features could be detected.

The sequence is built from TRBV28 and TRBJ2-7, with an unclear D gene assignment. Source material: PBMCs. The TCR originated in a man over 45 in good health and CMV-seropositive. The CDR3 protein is CASSPDNPYEQYF. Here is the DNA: TGTGCCAGCAGCCCTGACAATCCCTACGAGCAGTACTTC.